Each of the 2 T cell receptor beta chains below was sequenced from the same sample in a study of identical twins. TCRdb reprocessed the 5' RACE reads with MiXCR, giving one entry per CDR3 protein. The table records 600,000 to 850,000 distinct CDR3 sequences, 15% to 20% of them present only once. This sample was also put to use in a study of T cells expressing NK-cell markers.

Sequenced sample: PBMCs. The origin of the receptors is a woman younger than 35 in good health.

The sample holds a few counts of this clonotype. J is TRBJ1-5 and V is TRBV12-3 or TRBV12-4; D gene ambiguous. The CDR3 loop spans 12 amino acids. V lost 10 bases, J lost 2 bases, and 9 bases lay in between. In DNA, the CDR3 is TGTGCCACCGGGGAGGGCAATCAGCCCCAGCATTTT. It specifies CATGEGNQPQHF.

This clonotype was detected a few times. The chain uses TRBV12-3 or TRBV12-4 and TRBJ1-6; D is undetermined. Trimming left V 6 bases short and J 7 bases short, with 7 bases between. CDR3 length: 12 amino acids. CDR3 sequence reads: CASRRQNSPLHF. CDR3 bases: TGTGCCAGCAGACGACAAAATTCACCCCTCCACTTT.